Detailed here is one T cell receptor beta chain. The clone's antigen remains unknown. There are no base qualities to consult, and no much larger clone falls within one base. Looking up the germline V gene yields CDR1 SGHTA and CDR2 FQGTGA. Measured from the cysteine to the phenylalanine, the CDR3 is 14 residues long. Just the 42-base CDR3 DNA is kept, in frame starting at base 1. The junction carries 6 bases between V and J, which are trimmed by 5 bases and 1 base respectively. The entry originates in a study of Ad26.COV2.S vaccination and SARS-CoV-2 variants (dated by TCRdb to 2020 to 2022). For the wider study: Donors in the vaccine arm were drawn from COV1001, a phase I-IIa trial of Ad26.COV2.S in healthy adults that was multicentre, randomized, double-blind and placebo-controlled. TCRbeta repertoire sequencing served as the tool for gauging how specific and how broad the SARS-CoV-2-reactive T cell receptors were following Ad26.COV2.S vaccination. Investigators did not know the trial group allocation while performing experiments and assessing outcomes. Participants in the trial were split at random into five groups of five each, receiving low-dose or high-dose Ad26.COV2.S once or twice, or else placebo on both occasions. The TCR-sequenced set comprised about 32 samples: around 20 Ad26.COV2.S vaccine recipients, 5 placebo recipients and 8 SARS-CoV-2 convalescent individuals. Dosing of Ad26.COV2.S was intramuscular, at either 5x10^10 or 1x10^11 viral particles, delivered as one shot or as two shots spaced 56 days apart. On the study overall, not on this receptor specifically: The study was not powered for comparison of responses between vaccine doses or regimens. Vaccine and placebo recipients had similar non-spike TCR breadth, a finding consistent with the vaccine containing only spike. After vaccination, spike-specific CD8+ and CD4+ T cell responses were reported to show substantial breadth. The authors noted that total T cell responses may have been underestimated by the TCR breadth and depth analyses. Ad26.COV2.S recipients had higher spike-specific TCR breadth than placebo recipients (P = 0.0014).

The treatment or condition label corresponds to: roughly 18 received Ad26.COV2.S at low or high dose, single or two shots; 5 received placebo; per-sample allocation not given. Repertoires of vaccine and placebo recipients were sequenced from samples taken on day 63 after the first injection. Between 29 July and 7 August 2020, Cohort 1b enrolled about two dozen adults aged 18-55 years at one site in Boston, USA. Ad26.COV2.S was a replication-incompetent adenovirus type 26 vector that expressed a prefusion-stabilized SARS-CoV-2 spike protein derived from the original Wuhan strain. The immunoSEQ Assay was used to sequence TCRbeta CDR3 regions. After extraction, genomic DNA underwent amplification by bias-controlled multiplex PCR, followed by high-throughput sequencing. In the original analysis: Collapsing and filtering of sequences were performed to quantify the absolute abundance of each unique TCRbeta CDR3 region. T cell fraction was estimated by normalizing TCRbeta template counts to usable DNA, which was measured by amplifying reference genes present in all nucleated cells. Repertoire TCRs were annotated as SARS-CoV-2-specific when V gene, CDR3 amino acid sequence and J gene were exactly matched to a known reactive TCR set. The reference SARS-CoV-2 TCR set came from MIRA and was filtered for enrichment in COVID-19-positive ImmuneCODE repertoires, removing public or cross-reactive TCRs. Using the MIRA antigens, annotated TCRs were further analysed by specific ORF or by position within an ORF. Breadth was defined as the number of annotated unique rearrangements divided by the total number of unique productive rearrangements, and depth was defined as the summed frequency of the annotated unique rearrangements. Group comparisons of TCR breadth used two-sided Wilcoxon rank-sum tests. As stored in TCRdb, this immuneACCESS dataset retains in-frame rearrangements with V and J assigned. A fraction of the clones does not appear; measured against another copy, unresolved V genes explain less than half of the discrepancy, and the remainder lacks a known reason. Clone size and the V and J calls come from that table; the DNA yielded D and trimming. The sample table contains about 380,000 clones; only one count was recorded for about 80% of them. The ten largest clones capture 7.4% of the sample.

The specimen was peripheral blood, collected in a trial of Ad26.COV2.S vaccine versus placebo. This receptor chain uses TRBV7-3 and TRBJ2-6, with the D gene not confidently named. The receptor was isolated from a person aged 18-60 years who received the Ad26.COV2.S COVID-19 vaccine or a placebo. The CDR3 in this case is CASSRLSGANVLTF. Here is the DNA: TGTGCCAGCAGCCGCCTTTCTGGGGCCAACGTCCTGACTTTC.